This T cell receptor beta chain was captured in a study of blood T cell repertoires in COVID-19. Original analysis: Reference gene primer amplification gave nucleated cell count estimates. Profiling relied on immunoSEQ multiplex PCR, and the TCRdb table lists in-frame clones only, not all of them. V, J and clone size were drawn from that table, and D and trimming were deduced from the DNA. The sample has around 270,000 clones, approximately 80% seen once; the top ten hold 4.2%. The CDR3 sequence is 17 residues long. The ends lost 0 bases at V and 8 bases at J; junction bases unmatched: 18. Germline V gene data show CDR1 as GTSNPN and CDR2 as SVGIG (reference sequence).

The source is a man aged 55 to 69 with acute or convalescent COVID-19. The chain joins TRBV30 to TRBJ1-2; 7 bases align to TRBD1. The sample consisted of peripheral blood. CDR3 in amino acids: CAWSVPNARDRRMGYTF. CDR3 in DNA: TGTGCCTGGAGTGTACCAAACGCCCGGGACAGACGCATGGGCTACACCTTC.